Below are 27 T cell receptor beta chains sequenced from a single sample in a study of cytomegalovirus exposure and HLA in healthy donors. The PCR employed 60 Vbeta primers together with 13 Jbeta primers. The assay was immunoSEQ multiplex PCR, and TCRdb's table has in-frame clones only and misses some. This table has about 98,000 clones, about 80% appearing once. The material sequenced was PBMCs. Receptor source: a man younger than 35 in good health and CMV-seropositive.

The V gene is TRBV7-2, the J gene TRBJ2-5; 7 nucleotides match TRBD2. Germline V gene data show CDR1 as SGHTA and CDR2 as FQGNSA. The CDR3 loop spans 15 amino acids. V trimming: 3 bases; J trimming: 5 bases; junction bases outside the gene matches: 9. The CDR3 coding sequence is TGTGCCAGCAGCTTTGGGGCGGGGGTCGGGGAGACCCAGTACTTC. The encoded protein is CASSFGAGVGETQYF.

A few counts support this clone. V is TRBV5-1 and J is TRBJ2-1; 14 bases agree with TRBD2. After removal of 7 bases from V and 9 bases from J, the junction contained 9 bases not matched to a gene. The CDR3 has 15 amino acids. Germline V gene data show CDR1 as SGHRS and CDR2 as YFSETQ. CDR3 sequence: CASLPGLAGAGEQFF. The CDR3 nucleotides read TGCGCCAGCCTCCCGGGACTAGCGGGGGCGGGTGAGCAGTTCTTC.

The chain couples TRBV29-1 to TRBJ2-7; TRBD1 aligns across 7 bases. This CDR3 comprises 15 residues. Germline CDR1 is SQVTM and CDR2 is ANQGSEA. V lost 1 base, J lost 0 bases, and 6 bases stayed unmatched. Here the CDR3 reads CSVEGKQGSSYEQYF. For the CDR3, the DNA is TGCAGCGTTGAAGGTAAACAGGGGTCCTCCTACGAGCAGTACTTC.

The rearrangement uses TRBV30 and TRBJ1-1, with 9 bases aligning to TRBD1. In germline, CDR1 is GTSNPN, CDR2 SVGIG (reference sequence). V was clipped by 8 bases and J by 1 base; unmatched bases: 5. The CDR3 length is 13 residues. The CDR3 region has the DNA TGTGCCGGGGGGACAGGGCGGAACACTGAAGCTTTCTTT. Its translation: CAGGTGRNTEAFF. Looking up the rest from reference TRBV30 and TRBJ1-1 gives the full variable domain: SQTIHQWPATLVQPVGSPLSLECTVEGTSNPNLYWYRQAAGRGLQLLFYSVGIGQISSEVPQNLSASRPQDRQFILSSKKLLLSDSGFYLCAGGTGRNTEAFFGQGTRLTVV.

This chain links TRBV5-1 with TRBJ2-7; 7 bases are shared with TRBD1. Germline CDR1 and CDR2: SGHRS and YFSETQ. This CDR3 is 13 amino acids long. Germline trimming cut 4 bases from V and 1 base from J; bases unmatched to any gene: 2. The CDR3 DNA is TGCGCCAGCAGCGCGGACAGGTCCTACGAGCAGTACTTC. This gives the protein CASSADRSYEQYF.

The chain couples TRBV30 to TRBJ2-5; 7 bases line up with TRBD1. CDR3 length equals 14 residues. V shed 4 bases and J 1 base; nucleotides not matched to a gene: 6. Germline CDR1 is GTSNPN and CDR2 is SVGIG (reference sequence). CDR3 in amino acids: CAWIMTGRQETQYF. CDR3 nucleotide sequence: TGTGCCTGGATCATGACAGGGCGCCAAGAGACCCAGTACTTC.

This chain's CDR3 is CASSTNRGETQYF. In DNA, the CDR3 is TGTGCCAGCTCAACAAACAGGGGAGAGACCCAGTACTTC. The chain recombines TRBV18 with TRBJ2-5; 7 bases line up with TRBD1. Germline V gene data show CDR1 as KGHSH and CDR2 as LQKENI. V lost 5 bases and J lost 4; bases outside the gene matches: 4. The CDR3 is 13 residues long.

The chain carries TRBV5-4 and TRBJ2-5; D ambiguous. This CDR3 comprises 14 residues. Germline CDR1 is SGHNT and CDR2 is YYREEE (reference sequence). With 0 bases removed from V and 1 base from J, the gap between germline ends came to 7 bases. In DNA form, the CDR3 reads TGTGCCAGCAGCTTGGGGCTCAGCCAAGAGACCCAGTACTTC. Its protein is CASSLGLSQETQYF.

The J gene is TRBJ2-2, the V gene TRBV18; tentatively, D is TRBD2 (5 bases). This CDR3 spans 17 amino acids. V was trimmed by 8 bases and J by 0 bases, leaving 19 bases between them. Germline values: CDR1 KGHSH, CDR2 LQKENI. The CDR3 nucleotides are TGTGCCAGCCACCCCAGAGGGTTGAACACGAACACCGGGGAGCTGTTTTTT. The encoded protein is CASHPRGLNTNTGELFF. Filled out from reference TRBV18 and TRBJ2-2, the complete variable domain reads NAGVMQNPRHLVRRRGQEARLRCSPMKGHSHVYWYRQLPEEGLKFMVYLQKENIIDESGMPKERFSAEFPKEGPSILRIQQVVRGDSAAYFCASHPRGLNTNTGELFFGEGSRLTVL.

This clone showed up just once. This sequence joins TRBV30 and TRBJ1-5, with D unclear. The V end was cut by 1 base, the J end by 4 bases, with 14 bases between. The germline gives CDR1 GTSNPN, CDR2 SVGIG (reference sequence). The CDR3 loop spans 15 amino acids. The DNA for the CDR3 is TGTGCCTGGAGTGCTGAGACTCAGACTAATCAGCCCCAGCATTTT. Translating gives CAWSAETQTNQPQHF.

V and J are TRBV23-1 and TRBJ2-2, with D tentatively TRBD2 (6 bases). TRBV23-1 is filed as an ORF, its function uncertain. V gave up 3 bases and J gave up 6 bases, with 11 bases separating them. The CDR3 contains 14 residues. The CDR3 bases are TGCGCCAGCAGTCAGAGGGAGGTTCCCGGGGAGCTGTTTTTT. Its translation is CASSQREVPGELFF.

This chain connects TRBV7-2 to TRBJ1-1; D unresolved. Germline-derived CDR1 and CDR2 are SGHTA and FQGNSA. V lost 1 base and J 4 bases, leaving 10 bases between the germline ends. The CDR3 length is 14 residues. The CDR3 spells CASSLGRRGTEAFF. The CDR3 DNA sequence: TGTGCCAGCAGCTTAGGTCGGCGGGGCACTGAAGCTTTCTTT.

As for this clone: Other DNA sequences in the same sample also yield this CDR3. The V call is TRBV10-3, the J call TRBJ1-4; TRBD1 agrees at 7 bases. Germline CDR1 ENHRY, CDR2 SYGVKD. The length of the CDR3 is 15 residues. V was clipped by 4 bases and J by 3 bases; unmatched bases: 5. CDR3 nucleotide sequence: TGTGCCATCAGTGTTTCTACAGGGGCTAATGAAAAACTGTTTTTT. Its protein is CAISVSTGANEKLFF.

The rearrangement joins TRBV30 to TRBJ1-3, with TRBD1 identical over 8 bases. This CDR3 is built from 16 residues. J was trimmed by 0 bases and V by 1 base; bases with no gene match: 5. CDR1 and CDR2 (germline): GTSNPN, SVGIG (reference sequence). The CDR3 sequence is CAWSGDRSFSGNTIYF. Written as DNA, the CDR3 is TGTGCCTGGAGTGGGGACAGGAGCTTCTCTGGAAACACCATATATTTT.

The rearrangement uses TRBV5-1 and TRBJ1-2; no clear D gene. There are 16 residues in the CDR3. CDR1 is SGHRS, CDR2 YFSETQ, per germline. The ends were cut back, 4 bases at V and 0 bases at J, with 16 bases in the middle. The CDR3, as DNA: TGCGCCAGCAGCATAACCCCCGACAATTCTAACTATGGCTACACCTTC. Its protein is CASSITPDNSNYGYTF.

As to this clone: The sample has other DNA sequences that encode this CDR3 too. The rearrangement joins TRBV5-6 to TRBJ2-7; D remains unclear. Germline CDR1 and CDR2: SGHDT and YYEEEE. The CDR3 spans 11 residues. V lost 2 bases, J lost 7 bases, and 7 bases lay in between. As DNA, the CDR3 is TGTGCCAGCAGCTTCGACGGGGAGCAGTACTTC. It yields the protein CASSFDGEQYF.

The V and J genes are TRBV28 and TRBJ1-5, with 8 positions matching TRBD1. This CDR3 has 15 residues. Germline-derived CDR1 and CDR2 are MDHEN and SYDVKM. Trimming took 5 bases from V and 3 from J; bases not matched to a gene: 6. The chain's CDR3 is CASSMRTGYNQPQHF. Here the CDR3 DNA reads TGTGCCAGCAGTATGAGGACAGGGTACAATCAGCCCCAGCATTTT.

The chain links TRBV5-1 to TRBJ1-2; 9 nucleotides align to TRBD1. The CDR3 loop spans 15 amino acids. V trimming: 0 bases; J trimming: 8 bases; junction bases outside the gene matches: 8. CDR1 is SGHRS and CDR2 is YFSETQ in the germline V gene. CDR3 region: CASSLDFGQGKGYTF. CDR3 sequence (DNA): TGCGCCAGCAGCTTGGATTTTGGACAGGGGAAGGGCTACACCTTC.

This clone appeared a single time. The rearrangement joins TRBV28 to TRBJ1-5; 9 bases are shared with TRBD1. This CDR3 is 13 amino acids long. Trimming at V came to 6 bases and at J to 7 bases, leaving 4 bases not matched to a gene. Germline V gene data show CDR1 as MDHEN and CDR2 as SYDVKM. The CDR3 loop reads CASSTGGGQPQHF. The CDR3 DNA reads TGTGCCAGCAGCACAGGGGGCGGACAGCCCCAGCATTTT.

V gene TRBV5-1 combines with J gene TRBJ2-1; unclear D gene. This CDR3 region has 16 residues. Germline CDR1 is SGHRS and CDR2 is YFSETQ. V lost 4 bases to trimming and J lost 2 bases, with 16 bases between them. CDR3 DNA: TGCGCCAGCAGCCCCGGCGGTGTACGTGCCTACAATGAGCAGTTCTTC. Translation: CASSPGGVRAYNEQFF.

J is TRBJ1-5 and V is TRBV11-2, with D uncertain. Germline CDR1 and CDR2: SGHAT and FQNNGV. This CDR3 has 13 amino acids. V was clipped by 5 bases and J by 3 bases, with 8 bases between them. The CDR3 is CASSPNYNQPQHF. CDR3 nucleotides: TGTGCCAGCAGCCCTAATTACAATCAGCCCCAGCATTTT.

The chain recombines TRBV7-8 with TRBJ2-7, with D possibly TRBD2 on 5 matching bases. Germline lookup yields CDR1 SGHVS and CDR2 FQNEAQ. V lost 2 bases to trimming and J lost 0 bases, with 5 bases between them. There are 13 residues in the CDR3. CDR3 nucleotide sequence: TGTGCCAGCAGCTTACGGGGCTCCTACGAGCAGTACTTC. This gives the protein CASSLRGSYEQYF.

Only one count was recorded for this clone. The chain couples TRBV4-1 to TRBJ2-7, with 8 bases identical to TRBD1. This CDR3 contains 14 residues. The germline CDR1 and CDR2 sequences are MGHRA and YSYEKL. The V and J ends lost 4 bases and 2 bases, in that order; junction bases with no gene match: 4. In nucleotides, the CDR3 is TGCGCCAGCAGCCCAAACAGGGGGACCTACGAGCAGTACTTC. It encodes CASSPNRGTYEQYF.

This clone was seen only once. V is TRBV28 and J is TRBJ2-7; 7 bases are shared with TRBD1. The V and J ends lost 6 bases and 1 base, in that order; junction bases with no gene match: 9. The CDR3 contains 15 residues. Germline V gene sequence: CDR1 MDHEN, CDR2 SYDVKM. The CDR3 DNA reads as TGTGCCAGCAGCAACAGGGACAGTGAGTCCTACGAGCAGTACTTC. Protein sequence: CASSNRDSESYEQYF.

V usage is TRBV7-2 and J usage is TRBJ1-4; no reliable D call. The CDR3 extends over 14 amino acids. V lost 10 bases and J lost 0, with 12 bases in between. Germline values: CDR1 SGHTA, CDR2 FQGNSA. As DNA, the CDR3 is TGTGCCAAAGCGGCGGTTGCAACTAATGAAAAACTGTTTTTT. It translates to CAKAAVATNEKLFF. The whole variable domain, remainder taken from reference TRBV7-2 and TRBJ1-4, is GAGVSQSPSNKVTEKGKDVELRCDPISGHTALYWYRQSLGQGLEFLIYFQGNSAPDKSGLPSDRFSAERTGGSVSTLTIQRTQQEDSAVYLCAKAAVATNEKLFFGSGTQLSVL.

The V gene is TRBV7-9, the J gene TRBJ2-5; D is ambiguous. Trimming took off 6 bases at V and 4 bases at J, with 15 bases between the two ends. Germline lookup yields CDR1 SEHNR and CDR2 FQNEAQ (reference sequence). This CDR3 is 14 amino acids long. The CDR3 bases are TGTGCCAGCAGGCTTGACAAGGTTGCAGAGACCCAGTACTTC. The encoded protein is CASRLDKVAETQYF.

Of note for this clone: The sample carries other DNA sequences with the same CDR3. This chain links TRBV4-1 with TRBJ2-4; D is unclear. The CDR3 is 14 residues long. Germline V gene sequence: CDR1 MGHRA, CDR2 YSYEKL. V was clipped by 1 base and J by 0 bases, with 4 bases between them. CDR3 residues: CASSQAGAKNIQYF. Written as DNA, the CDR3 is TGCGCCAGCAGCCAAGCAGGAGCCAAAAACATTCAGTACTTC.